Below, 4 T cell receptor beta chains from the same sample are listed, as sequenced in a study of blood T cell repertoires in COVID-19. Using immunoSEQ multiplex PCR, the repertoire was profiled, and TCRdb retains in-frame clones only, with some absent. The sample gives some 250,000 clones, approximately 80% of which show up once; around 16% is in the top ten. Sequenced sample: PBMCs or T cells enriched from blood (not recorded which). The source is a man aged 40-49 years who had recovered from COVID-19.

The gene calls are TRBV5-1 and TRBJ2-1, with 9 bases that match TRBD1. The V segment lost 5 bases and the J segment 4 bases; nucleotides outside the gene matches: 4. The germline gives CDR1 SGHRS, CDR2 YFSETQ. This CDR3 contains 14 residues. The CDR3 here is CASSSDRGYNEQFF. In DNA, the CDR3 is TGCGCCAGCAGTTCGGACAGGGGTTACAATGAGCAGTTCTTC.

V is TRBV6-5 and J is TRBJ2-1, with D tentatively TRBD2 (5 bases). The V end was cut by 2 bases, the J end by 9 bases, with 14 bases between. Germline-derived CDR1 and CDR2 are MNHEY and SVGAGI. There are 14 residues in the CDR3. CDR3 sequence (DNA): TGTGCCAGCAGTTACGGCGGGCTAGCTACTGAGCAGTTCTTC. Protein product: CASSYGGLATEQFF.

V usage is TRBV6-2 or TRBV6-3 and J usage is TRBJ2-1, with 11 bases that match TRBD2. Germline V gene lookup returns CDR1 MNHEY and CDR2 SVGEGT. The V gene end was trimmed by 6 bases and the J gene end by 6 bases; junction bases not matched to a gene: 10. This CDR3 is 16 amino acids long. Written as DNA, the CDR3 is TGTGCCAGCAGCAAACTCGGGCTAGCGGGGGGCAATGAGCAGTTCTTC. Translated: CASSKLGLAGGNEQFF.

The J gene is TRBJ1-5, the V gene TRBV7-9; 7 bases agree with TRBD1. V shed 5 bases, J shed 4 bases, and the junction held 8 bases outside the gene matches. Germline V gene data show CDR1 as SEHNR and CDR2 as FQNEAQ (reference sequence). This CDR3 comprises 15 residues. The CDR3 protein is CASSPQTGVNQPQHF. The CDR3 DNA sequence: TGTGCCAGCAGCCCTCAAACAGGGGTAAATCAGCCCCAGCATTTT.